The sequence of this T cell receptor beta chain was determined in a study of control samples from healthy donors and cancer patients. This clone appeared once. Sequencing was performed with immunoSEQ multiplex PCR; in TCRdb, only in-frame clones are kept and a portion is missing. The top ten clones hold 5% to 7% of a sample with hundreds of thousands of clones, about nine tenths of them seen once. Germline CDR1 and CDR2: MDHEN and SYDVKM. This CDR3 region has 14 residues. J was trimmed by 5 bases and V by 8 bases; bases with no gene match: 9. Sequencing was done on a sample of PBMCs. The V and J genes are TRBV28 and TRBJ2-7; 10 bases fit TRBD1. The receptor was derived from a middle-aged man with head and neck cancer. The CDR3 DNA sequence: TGTGCCAGCGGCTTTCCCGGGACAGGGGACGAGCAGTACTTC. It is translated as CASGFPGTGDEQYF.